These 17 T cell receptor beta chains were all obtained from the same sample, sequenced in a study of beta chain features in type 1 diabetes. Regarding the study as a whole: In every one of the four CD4+ subsets, TCRB CDR3s were moderately but significantly shorter in Type 1 diabetes patients.

All of the isolated RNA was reverse transcribed, so expressed TCRB transcripts were sequenced. The table came from immunoSEQ multiplex PCR; TCRdb's copy has only in-frame clones and leaves some out. Of about 390,000 clones listed, 8.5% to 10% are singletons. No antigen has been assigned to these receptors. The sequencing sample was made of central memory CD4+ T cells from blood. All receptors come from a young man with type 1 diabetes.

The rearrangement uses TRBV5-1 and TRBJ1-2; D uncertain. Germline V gene data show CDR1 as SGHRS and CDR2 as YFSETQ. V lost 0 bases and J 1 base, leaving 7 bases between the germline ends. This CDR3 spans 14 amino acids. CDR3 protein: CASSLDRINYGYTF. Here the CDR3 DNA reads TGCGCCAGCAGCTTGGACAGAATTAACTATGGCTACACCTTC.

This clone was seen at least ten times. The V gene is TRBV7-2, the J gene TRBJ2-3; possibly TRBD2 for D (6 bases). The V gene's germline CDR1 is SGHTA and CDR2 FQGNSA. The CDR3 is 14 amino acids. V was shortened by 5 bases and J by 4 bases, with 13 bases between the two germline ends. CDR3 sequence: CASSPTSFSDTQYF. The CDR3 nucleotides are TGTGCCAGCAGCCCGACTAGTTTTTCAGATACGCAGTATTTT.

The sample holds a few counts of this clone. This may arise from a read error, as a much more abundant clone is one base away. V is TRBV11-1 and J is TRBJ2-2; D gene uncertain. V gave up 5 bases and J gave up 3 bases, with 4 bases separating them. CDR1 SGHAT and CDR2 FQDESV come from the germline V gene (reference sequence). CDR3 length equals 12 residues. CDR3: CASSPYTGELFF. The CDR3 region has the DNA TGTGCCAGCAGCCCTTACACCGGGGAGCTGTTTTTT.

The chain uses TRBV6-1 and TRBJ2-2; D unresolved. The V end lost 7 bases, the J end lost 1 base, and 13 bases lay between the germline ends. The CDR3 runs to 15 residues. Per the germline V gene, CDR1 is MNHNS and CDR2 is SASEGT. CDR3 in DNA: TGTGCCAGCACCAGGAGTTCTCGGAACACCGGGGAGCTGTTTTTT. It specifies CASTRSSRNTGELFF.

This clone turned up a few times. The gene calls are TRBV2 and TRBJ2-3; D ambiguous. This CDR3 spans 13 amino acids. CDR1 is SNHLY, CDR2 FYNNEI, per germline. V shed 6 bases and J shed 5 bases, with 12 bases lying between them. As DNA, the CDR3 is TGTGCCAGCAGCGTCGCTGAGGTAGATACGCAGTATTTT. Protein: CASSVAEVDTQYF.

In this sample, this clone turned up a few times. Other DNA sequences from this sample encode an identical CDR3 as well. The V call is TRBV27, the J call TRBJ2-7; D call uncertain. Germline V gene data show CDR1 as MNHEY and CDR2 as SMNVEV (reference sequence). The V gene lost 3 bases and the J gene lost 3 bases, with 9 bases spanning the gap. The CDR3 consists of 13 residues. CDR3 sequence reads: CASSLGLNYEQYF. The CDR3 bases are TGTGCCAGCAGTTTGGGTCTTAACTACGAGCAGTACTTC.

As for this clone: The same CDR3 arises from other DNA sequences in this sample as well. The chain has TRBV2 and TRBJ1-5; 10 bases are a match to TRBD1. The CDR3 has 14 amino acids. V shed 4 bases, J shed 4 bases, and the junction held 1 base outside the gene matches. Germline CDR1 is SNHLY and CDR2 is FYNNEI. CDR3 residues: CASSGDRGNQPQHF. The CDR3 bases are TGTGCCAGCAGTGGGGACAGGGGAAATCAGCCCCAGCATTTT.

The gene calls are TRBV6-1 and TRBJ2-5; D gene uncertain. V gave up 4 bases and J gave up 0 bases, with 6 bases separating them. The germline gives CDR1 MNHNS, CDR2 SASEGT. The CDR3 totals 13 residues. DNA of the CDR3: TGTGCCAGCAGTGCCCAGTACCAAGAGACCCAGTACTTC. This encodes CASSAQYQETQYF.

This clone was observed a few times. The chain has TRBV6-5 and TRBJ2-7, with a tentative D call TRBD2 (6 bases). Germline CDR1 MNHEY, CDR2 SVGAGI. The germline V and J ends were trimmed by 2 bases and 2 bases, with 13 bases remaining between them. The CDR3 is 15 amino acids. This CDR3 reads CASSYGLADTYEQYF. DNA for the CDR3: TGTGCCAGCAGTTACGGATTAGCGGATACCTACGAGCAGTACTTC.

For this clone: Compared with germline, one end of the junction differs, possibly owing to a read error. The DNA for the CDR3 is TGTGCCACCAGTGAGCTTGCGGGTTTCACAGATACGCAGTATTTT. Translating it yields CATSELAGFTDTQYF. V is TRBV28 and J is TRBJ2-3; a weak D match, TRBD2 (5 bases). From germline, CDR1 is MDHEN and CDR2 SYDVKM. CDR3 length: 15 amino acids.

Only a few counts were recorded for this clone. The same CDR3 arises from other DNA sequences in this sample as well. The chain employs TRBV5-1 and TRBJ1-5; TRBD1 aligns across 11 bases. V shed 2 bases and J 5 bases; nucleotides not matched to a gene: 3. The CDR3 loop spans 15 amino acids. Germline assignment: CDR1 SGHRS and CDR2 YFSETQ. The CDR3 protein is CASSFGTGGYQPQHF. The DNA of the CDR3 is TGCGCCAGCAGCTTCGGGACAGGGGGTTATCAGCCCCAGCATTTT.

The chain has TRBV5-4 and TRBJ2-7, with TRBD1 matching 8 bases. CDR1 SGHNT and CDR2 YYREEE come from the germline V gene (reference sequence). V gave up 6 bases and J gave up 2 bases; unmatched junction bases: 4. The CDR3 consists of 13 residues. The CDR3 DNA is TGTGCCAGCACCACGGACAGGGCCTACGAGCAGTACTTC. It codes for CASTTDRAYEQYF.

The chain joins TRBV29-1 to TRBJ2-3, with D unclear. V lost 7 bases and J 0 bases, leaving 8 bases between the germline ends. CDR1 SQVTM and CDR2 ANQGSEA come from the germline V gene. The CDR3 is 12 amino acids. CDR3 protein: CSADLSTDTQYF. In nucleotides, the CDR3 is TGCAGCGCCGACCTAAGCACAGATACGCAGTATTTT.

J is TRBJ2-2 and V is TRBV4-2; D assignment may be TRBD1 or TRBD2 (5 bases each). CDR3 length equals 15 residues. Germline CDR1 and CDR2: LGHNA and YNFKEQ. Trimming removed 5 bases at V and 3 bases at J, with 13 bases between. In nucleotides, the CDR3 is TGTGCCAGCAGCTTGCAGGGAGAGGACACCGGGGAGCTGTTTTTT. Amino acid sequence: CASSLQGEDTGELFF.

V usage is TRBV10-3 and J usage is TRBJ2-1; TRBD1 or TRBD2 may be the D gene (6 bases each). The CDR3 is made up of 17 amino acids. CDR1 ENHRY and CDR2 SYGVKD come from the germline V gene. Deletions cut 1 base from V and 4 bases from J, with 17 bases between. The CDR3 DNA follows: TGTGCCATCAGTGAGTTTTTGGGGGCGGGGTATTACAATGAGCAGTTCTTC. It yields the protein CAISEFLGAGYYNEQFF.

The chain combines TRBV5-1 with TRBJ2-7; D unclear. Germline loops: CDR1 SGHRS, CDR2 YFSETQ. The CDR3 loop spans 14 amino acids. The ends were cut back, 4 bases at V and 5 bases at J, with 16 bases in the middle. CDR3 protein: CASSAAGFADEQYF. The CDR3 DNA reads TGCGCCAGCAGCGCGGCAGGTTTCGCAGACGAGCAGTACTTC.

Written as DNA, the CDR3 is TGTGCCAGCAGCCGGACTAGCAGCACAGATACGCAGTATTTT. Translated: CASSRTSSTDTQYF. The V gene is TRBV7-3, the J gene TRBJ2-3; 8 bases map to TRBD2. Germline V lookup: CDR1 SGHTA, CDR2 FQGTGA. This CDR3 has 14 amino acids. After removal of 5 bases from V and 0 bases from J, the junction contained 1 base not matched to a gene.